This entry describes one T cell receptor (beta chain). Its antigen is not known. This entry comes from a study of T cell responses to AZD1222 COVID-19 vaccine. Findings and caveats of the study: Scientists sampled the repertoires only once the peak T cell response had passed.

Germline V CDR1 and CDR2: GTSNPN, SVGIG (reference sequence). Germline trimming cut 8 bases from V and 5 bases from J; bases unmatched to any gene: 11. This CDR3 comprises 13 residues. The protocol was immunoSEQ multiplex PCR, while the TCRdb copy is restricted to in-frame clones and leaves out a portion. Of about 150,000 clones in the sample, over 75% are singletons; the top ten hold approximately 3%. The receptor was isolated from an adult who received the AZD1222 COVID-19 vaccine. Material: peripheral blood, obtained 28 days after the second AZD1222 dose. The genes are TRBV30 and TRBJ2-5, with TRBD1 matching 7 bases. CDR3 DNA sequence: TGTGCCACACACAAGGGGGCGGGTGAGACCCAGTACTTC. Its protein is CATHKGAGETQYF.